Shown below are 23 T cell receptor beta chains from a single sample sequenced in a study of T-cell memory formation after mild COVID-19. Via MiXCR, TCRdb re-called the 5' RACE reads, giving one row per CDR3 protein. The sample has 550,000 to 700,000 distinct CDR3 sequences, roughly a sixth seen once. The sequenced material came from PBMCs or a T cell subset sorted from them (not recorded which). The receptors were sampled from an adult woman who had mild COVID-19 (a few samples of this study predate the infection). Cell type and time point are not known.

This clonotype came up a few times. V and J are TRBV5-1 and TRBJ2-2; D may correspond to TRBD1 or TRBD2 (5 bases each). The V gene's germline CDR1 is SGHRS and CDR2 YFSETQ. The V end was cut by 4 bases, the J end by 2 bases, with 12 bases between. The CDR3 covers 15 residues. CDR3 region: CASSEGTVNTGELFF. Written as DNA, the CDR3 is TGCGCCAGCAGCGAAGGGACGGTTAACACCGGGGAGCTGTTTTTT.

The chain recombines TRBV5-6 with TRBJ2-2, with a tentative D call TRBD2 (6 bases). CDR1 is SGHDT and CDR2 is YYEEEE in the germline V gene. Trimming took 6 bases from V and 6 from J, leaving 21 bases between them. The CDR3 consists of 16 residues. CDR3 residues: CASTLLGTSYAGELFF. In DNA form, the CDR3 reads TGTGCCAGCACCCTCCTAGGGACTTCATACGCCGGGGAGCTGTTTTTT.

A few counts support this clonotype. The rearrangement links TRBV11-3 to TRBJ2-7, with D perhaps matching TRBD2 (5 bases). The length of the CDR3 is 15 residues. The germline CDR1 and CDR2 sequences are SGHNT and YENEEA. V lost 5 bases and J lost 4, with 18 bases in between. The CDR3 nucleotides read TGTGCCAGCAGCCCCCGTCGGGGTCTTCCTTACGAGCAGTACTTC. Protein sequence: CASSPRRGLPYEQYF. The full variable domain, completed using reference TRBV11-3 and TRBJ2-7, is EAGVVQSPRYKIIEKKQPVAFWCNPISGHNTLYWYLQNLGQGPELLIRYENEEAVDDSQLPKDRFSAERLKGVDSTLKIQPAELGDSAVYLCASSPRRGLPYEQYFGPGTRLTVT.

The sample holds a few counts of this clonotype. The V call is TRBV20-1, the J call TRBJ1-6, with TRBD1 as a possible D gene (6 bases). Per germline, CDR1 DFQATT and CDR2 SNEGSKA (reference sequence). Between the trimmed V and J ends, which lost 6 bases and 5 bases, there was a span of 20 bases. CDR3 length: 16 residues. CDR3 coding DNA: TGCAGTGCCCCTAGGAGGGGGGTTGGGGATAATTCACCCCTCCACTTT. Its translation: CSAPRRGVGDNSPLHF.

The V and J genes are TRBV4-2 and TRBJ2-3; D is ambiguous. There are 15 residues in the CDR3. Per germline, CDR1 LGHNA and CDR2 YNFKEQ. Trimming pared 0 bases from V and 6 bases from J, leaving 13 bases between. CDR3 amino acids: CASSQDWASRDTQYF. Here the CDR3 DNA reads TGTGCCAGCAGCCAAGATTGGGCAAGTCGGGATACGCAGTATTTT.

The V call is TRBV19, the J call TRBJ2-2; the D call may be TRBD1 or TRBD2 (7 bases each). The CDR3 is 15 amino acids. Germline V gives CDR1 LNHDA, CDR2 SQIVND (reference sequence). V lost 6 bases, J lost 4 bases, and 15 bases lay in between. The CDR3, as DNA: TGTGCCAGTAGACAAGGCAGGGGGGGCACCGGGGAGCTGTTTTTT. Its protein product is CASRQGRGGTGELFF.

This clonotype came up a few times. The chain joins TRBV7-2 to TRBJ2-7; D is unresolved. In germline, CDR1 is SGHTA, CDR2 FQGNSA. V lost 7 bases, J lost 0 bases, and 13 bases lay in between. The CDR3 length is 14 residues. The CDR3 loop reads CASKELDVSYEQYF. CDR3 coding DNA: TGTGCCAGCAAGGAACTTGACGTCTCCTACGAGCAGTACTTC.

In its sample, this clonotype was seen a few times. DNA for the CDR3: TGTGCCAGCAATAGAAGGGGCCAAGAGACCCAGTACTTC. It yields the protein CASNRRGQETQYF. The chain combines TRBV14 with TRBJ2-5; D is possibly TRBD1 (5 bases). CDR1 and CDR2 (germline): SGHDN, FVKESK. The CDR3 is 13 amino acids. V dropped 7 bases and J dropped 1 base, with 10 bases sitting between them. The whole variable domain, filled in from reference TRBV14 and TRBJ2-5, reads EAGVTQFPSHSVIEKGQTVTLRCDPISGHDNLYWYRRVMGKEIKFLLHFVKESKQDESGMPNNRFLAERTGGTYSTLKVQPAELEDSGVYFCASNRRGQETQYFGPGTRLLVL.

The rearrangement links TRBV7-3 to TRBJ2-1, with TRBD1 matching over 11 bases. Germline V lookup: CDR1 SGHTA, CDR2 FQGTGA. The CDR3 spans 14 residues. V gave up 4 bases and J gave up 8 bases; unmatched junction bases: 4. CDR3 DNA sequence: TGTGCCAGCAGCTCGGGACAGGGGGGCTATGAGCAGTTCTTC. Residues: CASSSGQGGYEQFF.

This clonotype was picked up one time. The gene calls are TRBV9 and TRBJ2-7; D is unresolved. Germline V gives CDR1 SGDLS, CDR2 YYNGEE. The CDR3 spans 14 residues. The V gene lost 4 bases and the J gene lost 4 bases, with 15 bases spanning the gap. The CDR3 spells CASSPRIGRYEQYF. CDR3 in DNA: TGTGCCAGCAGCCCCAGAATCGGGCGGTACGAGCAGTACTTC.

This clonotype was counted a few times. Its ends do not fully match the called genes, so a read error is possible. The gene calls are TRBV30 and TRBJ1-1; D gene unclear. Germline-derived CDR1 and CDR2 are GTSNPN and SVGIG (reference sequence). This CDR3 has 17 amino acids. Here the CDR3 DNA reads TGTGCCTGGAGTGTTGGTGTGTATGGAGAGAAGGGCACTGAAGCTTTATTT. Translating gives CAWSVGVYGEKGTEALF.

J is TRBJ2-1 and V is TRBV18, with TRBD2 identical over 13 bases. The junction had 3 bases not matched to a gene; V was cut back by 3 bases and J by 1 base. The length of the CDR3 is 17 residues. CDR1 KGHSH and CDR2 LQKENI come from the germline V gene. Here the CDR3 reads CASSPSLAGGSYNEQFF. The CDR3 DNA follows: TGTGCCAGCTCACCCTCACTAGCGGGAGGGTCCTACAATGAGCAGTTCTTC.

This clonotype occurred many times. The V and J genes are TRBV7-3 and TRBJ1-1, with D maybe TRBD1 (5 bases). V was shortened by 5 bases and J by 5 bases, with 15 bases between the two germline ends. CDR1 is SGHTA and CDR2 is FQGTGA in the germline V gene. This CDR3 is 14 amino acids long. This CDR3 reads CASSAGTGRTEAFF. CDR3 DNA sequence: TGTGCCAGCAGCGCCGGGACGGGGAGGACTGAAGCTTTCTTT.

A few counts support this clonotype. The chain carries TRBV24-1 and TRBJ1-1; TRBD1 might be the D (6 bases). Germline V CDR1 and CDR2: KGHDR, SFDVKD. This CDR3 has 15 amino acids. V gave up 3 bases and J gave up 4 bases, with 14 bases separating them. The CDR3 reads CATSDGRGRVTEAFF. The DNA for the CDR3 is TGTGCCACCAGTGATGGCAGGGGACGGGTCACTGAAGCTTTCTTT.

The chain employs TRBV19 and TRBJ2-7; 9 nucleotides agree with TRBD1. V was pared by 5 bases and J by 7 bases, with 9 bases of the junction left unmatched. This CDR3 contains 14 residues. Germline CDR1 and CDR2: LNHDA and SQIVND (reference sequence). CDR3 nucleotide sequence: TGTGCCAGTAGTGTAACAGGGGGCGAGGGTGAGCAGTACTTC. Encoded protein: CASSVTGGEGEQYF.

This clonotype was observed a handful of times. This chain links TRBV15 with TRBJ1-2; 7 bases agree with TRBD1. Looked up from germline, CDR1 is LNHNV and CDR2 is YYDKDF (reference sequence). The J segment lost 6 bases and the V segment lost 5 bases, leaving 9 bases of the junction unmatched. CDR3 length: 14 amino acids. CDR3 in DNA: TGTGCCACCAGCCGACAGACAGGGTTGGATGGCTACACCTTC. It specifies CATSRQTGLDGYTF.

The V call is TRBV18, the J call TRBJ1-1, with 10 bases fitting TRBD1. The CDR3 has 15 residues. The V segment lost 6 bases and the J segment 0 bases; nucleotides outside the gene matches: 4. Germline V gene lookup returns CDR1 KGHSH and CDR2 LQKENI. The CDR3 DNA sequence: TGTGCCAGCTCCGGGACAGGGGTGTTGAACACTGAAGCTTTCTTT. Its protein product is CASSGTGVLNTEAFF.

The chain carries TRBV15 and TRBJ2-1; 11 bases are shared with TRBD2. Germline V gene lookup returns CDR1 LNHNV and CDR2 YYDKDF (reference sequence). The CDR3 is made up of 15 amino acids. After removal of 0 bases from V and 6 bases from J, the junction contained 1 base not matched to a gene. The CDR3 reads CATSRDTSGSNEQFF. As DNA, the CDR3 is TGTGCCACCAGCAGAGATACTAGCGGGAGCAATGAGCAGTTCTTC. Full variable domain (missing parts from reference TRBV15 and TRBJ2-1): DAMVIQNPRYQVTQFGKPVTLSCSQTLNHNVMYWYQQKSSQAPKLLFHYYDKDFNNEADTPDNFQSRRPNTSFCFLDIRSPGLGDTAMYLCATSRDTSGSNEQFFGPGTRLTVL.

In its sample, this clonotype was seen many times. V and J are TRBV7-8 and TRBJ1-2; D ambiguous. CDR3 length: 13 amino acids. V lost 1 base to trimming and J lost 5 bases, with 8 bases between them. Germline loops: CDR1 SGHVS, CDR2 FQNEAQ. The DNA for the CDR3 is TGTGCCAGCAGCTTAGGTCCGGTTTATGGCTACACCTTC. Its translation is CASSLGPVYGYTF.

This chain joins TRBV6-5 and TRBJ1-1; D gene unclear. The CDR3 length is 15 residues. From germline, CDR1 is MNHEY and CDR2 SVGAGI. The V and J ends lost 2 bases and 1 base respectively, with 11 bases between them. DNA of the CDR3: TGTGCCAGCAGTTACGGCTTGTTCGAGAACACTGAAGCTTTCTTT. Protein product: CASSYGLFENTEAFF.

This clonotype was picked up a small number of times. The V and J genes are TRBV6-5 and TRBJ2-1, with D perhaps matching TRBD1 or TRBD2 (7 bases each). The CDR3 length is 16 residues. V was shortened by 1 base and J by 2 bases, with 12 bases between the two germline ends. Germline CDR1 MNHEY, CDR2 SVGAGI. The CDR3 reads CASSYFQGGAYNEQFF. For the CDR3, the DNA is TGTGCCAGCAGTTACTTTCAGGGGGGGGCCTACAATGAGCAGTTCTTC.

Only a few counts were recorded for this clonotype. This chain joins TRBV7-6 and TRBJ2-7; D possibly corresponds to TRBD1 (5 bases). Germline V lookup: CDR1 SGHVS, CDR2 FNYEAQ. This CDR3 is built from 17 residues. Trimming removed 1 base from V and 2 bases from J, with 18 bases in between. The CDR3 protein is CASSLGLPQEGPYEQYF. CDR3 sequence (DNA): TGTGCCAGCAGCTTAGGCTTACCACAGGAAGGCCCCTACGAGCAGTACTTC.

V usage is TRBV7-8 and J usage is TRBJ2-2, with TRBD1 identical over 7 bases. Germline V CDR1 and CDR2: SGHVS, FQNEAQ. This CDR3 contains 16 residues. V lost 5 bases to trimming and J lost 3 bases; unmatched junction nucleotides: 9. The CDR3 is CASSLHRDRDTGELFF. CDR3 coding DNA: TGTGCCAGCAGCCTACACCGCGACAGGGACACCGGGGAGCTGTTTTTT.